These 17 T cell receptor beta chains were all obtained from the same sample, sequenced in a study of blood T cell repertoires in COVID-19. Profiled with immunoSEQ multiplex PCR; TCRdb holds only in-frame clones, not every one. The profile shows roughly 250,000 clones, 60% to 75% of them singletons. Input material: peripheral blood. These receptors originate from an elderly woman with acute or convalescent COVID-19.

The CDR3 is CASSRDRGLYNEQFF. For the CDR3, the DNA is TGCGCCAGCAGCCGAGACAGGGGGCTCTACAATGAGCAGTTCTTC. The V gene is TRBV4-3, the J gene TRBJ2-1; 10 bases are a match to TRBD1. Germline V gene lookup returns CDR1 LGHNA and CDR2 YSLEER. The CDR3 has 15 residues. After removal of 4 bases from V and 3 bases from J, the junction contained 3 bases not matched to a gene.

The chain has TRBV27 and TRBJ2-7; TRBD1 matches at 10 bases. J gave up 4 bases and V 3 bases, and 3 bases lay outside the gene matches. The length of the CDR3 is 14 residues. Germline V gives CDR1 MNHEY, CDR2 SMNVEV (reference sequence). The CDR3: CASSFRQGAYEQYF. CDR3 nucleotides: TGTGCCAGCAGTTTTCGACAGGGGGCGTACGAGCAGTACTTC.

The chain uses TRBV10-3 and TRBJ2-6; 7 bases map to TRBD2. This CDR3 spans 17 amino acids. CDR1 is ENHRY and CDR2 is SYGVKD in the germline V gene. J gave up 2 bases and V 6 bases, and 10 bases lay outside the gene matches. The CDR3 loop is CAIRSSGRGTGANVLTF. CDR3 DNA sequence: TGTGCCATCAGGTCCTCTGGGCGGGGGACTGGGGCCAACGTCCTGACTTTC.

The chain uses TRBV7-9 and TRBJ1-2, with D hard to call. Per germline, CDR1 SEHNR and CDR2 FQNEAQ (reference sequence). This CDR3 contains 14 residues. Trimming shortened V by 5 bases and J by 5 bases, and 15 bases separated the two germline ends. CDR3 loop: CASSPARAGYGYTF. CDR3 DNA sequence: TGTGCCAGCAGCCCCGCCCGGGCGGGATATGGCTACACCTTC.

The V gene is TRBV30, the J gene TRBJ2-1; unclear D gene. The CDR3 is 13 residues long. V lost 0 bases, J lost 5 bases, and 8 bases lay in between. Germline V gene sequence: CDR1 GTSNPN, CDR2 SVGIG (reference sequence). The CDR3 DNA follows: TGTGCCTGGAGTGTACAGCTTAACAATGAGCAGTTCTTC. Its translation is CAWSVQLNNEQFF.

The V and J genes are TRBV6-2 or TRBV6-3 and TRBJ1-1, with 9 nucleotides matching TRBD1. Germline-derived CDR1 and CDR2 are MNHEY and SVGEGT. The CDR3 length is 15 residues. The junction had 9 bases not matched to a gene; V was cut back by 5 bases and J by 5 bases. The chain's CDR3 is CASSPWTGVGTEAFF. The CDR3 nucleotides read TGTGCCAGCAGTCCCTGGACAGGGGTTGGAACTGAAGCTTTCTTT.

The rearrangement joins TRBV3-1 (or the pseudogene TRBV3-2) to TRBJ2-6; no clear D. V lost 8 bases and J 1 base, leaving 6 bases between the germline ends. Germline CDR1 is LGHDT and CDR2 is YNNKEL (reference sequence). The CDR3 runs 13 residues. CDR3 sequence reads: CASARSGANVLTF. The CDR3 bases are TGTGCCAGCGCCCGGTCTGGGGCCAACGTCCTGACTTTC.

The J gene is TRBJ2-4, the V gene TRBV7-9; TRBD2 is a possible D gene (6 bases). Trimming removed 5 bases from V and 8 bases from J, with 19 bases in between. There are 15 residues in the CDR3. Germline V gene data show CDR1 as SEHNR and CDR2 as FQNEAQ (reference sequence). The CDR3 nucleotides are TGTGCCAGCAGCCAAGGGACGGCGCGGAGGGACATTCAGTACTTC. Translation: CASSQGTARRDIQYF.

This chain joins TRBV25-1 and TRBJ2-5; D is perhaps TRBD2 (7 bases). Between the trimmed V and J ends, which lost 3 bases and 4 bases, there was a span of 18 bases. This CDR3 is built from 16 residues. The germline CDR1 and CDR2 sequences are MGHDK and SYGVNS. The CDR3 loop is CASSEPSWGGAETQYF. The CDR3 nucleotides are TGTGCCAGCAGTGAGCCGTCGTGGGGGGGGGCAGAGACCCAGTACTTC.

Only a few counts were recorded for this clone. The CDR3 DNA reads as TGTGCCAGCAGCTTGGGACAAACCACTGAAGCTTTCTTT. Translating gives CASSLGQTTEAFF. This rearrangement joins TRBV5-4 to TRBJ1-1; D remains unclear. The CDR3 runs 13 residues. V was cut by 0 bases and J by 4 bases, with 7 bases left in between. Germline lookup yields CDR1 SGHNT and CDR2 YYREEE (reference sequence). Using reference TRBV5-4 and TRBJ1-1 for the parts outside the CDR3, the full variable domain is ETGVTQSPTHLIKTRGQQVTLRCSSQSGHNTVSWYQQALGQGPQFIFQYYREEENGRGNFPPRFSGLQFPNYSSELNVNALELDDSALYLCASSLGQTTEAFFGQGTRLTVV.

The chain couples TRBV5-1 to TRBJ1-2; 9 bases fit TRBD1. In germline, CDR1 is SGHRS, CDR2 YFSETQ. After removal of 3 bases from V and 7 bases from J, the junction contained 4 bases not matched to a gene. The CDR3 totals 13 residues. The CDR3 loop is CASSSRQGVGYTF. The CDR3 coding sequence is TGCGCCAGCAGCTCCCGACAGGGGGTTGGCTACACCTTC.

The V and J genes are TRBV20-1 and TRBJ2-1, with D possibly TRBD1 on 6 matching bases. Germline CDR1 and CDR2: DFQATT and SNEGSKA (reference sequence). The CDR3 has 10 residues. Between the trimmed V and J ends, which lost 5 bases and 13 bases, there was a span of 12 bases. This CDR3 reads CSAARQEQFF. The CDR3 DNA reads as TGCAGTGCTGCCAGACAGGAACAGTTCTTC.

The chain carries TRBV2 and TRBJ2-5; maybe TRBD2 (6 bases). The CDR3 consists of 13 residues. Germline CDR1 is SNHLY and CDR2 is FYNNEI. V lost 7 bases and J 10 bases, leaving 19 bases between the germline ends. The CDR3 DNA is TGTGCCAGCACCCGGTTTGGACTCGGGGGCCAGTACTTC. This sequence encodes CASTRFGLGGQYF.

The chain joins TRBV6-2 or TRBV6-3 to TRBJ2-3; TRBD1 matches at 11 bases. Per the germline V gene, CDR1 is MNHEY and CDR2 is SVGEGT. The CDR3 consists of 16 residues. Trimming took 6 bases from V and 3 from J; bases not matched to a gene: 8. CDR3 loop: CASSPGRDRGTDTQYF. As DNA, the CDR3 is TGTGCCAGCAGCCCCGGCCGGGACAGGGGGACAGATACGCAGTATTTT.

The chain couples TRBV18 to TRBJ1-2, with TRBD1 matching over 7 bases. This CDR3 spans 12 amino acids. CDR1 and CDR2 from the germline V gene are KGHSH and LQKENI. V lost 5 bases to trimming and J lost 6 bases; unmatched junction nucleotides: 3. The CDR3 reads CASSYTGDGYTF. The DNA for the CDR3 is TGTGCCAGCTCATACACAGGGGATGGCTACACCTTC.

The rearrangement uses TRBV24-1 and TRBJ2-1; 8 positions agree with TRBD1. Germline-derived CDR1 and CDR2 are KGHDR and SFDVKD. The CDR3 has 13 residues. After removal of 4 bases from V and 10 bases from J, the junction contained 5 bases not matched to a gene. CDR3 region: CATSELGTGEQFF. The CDR3, as DNA: TGTGCCACCAGTGAGCTCGGGACAGGAGAGCAGTTCTTC.

As for this clone: It is unclear where the CDR3 begins or ends on the DNA, so no DNA is shown, and the CDR3 is as TCRdb lists it. The V and J genes are TRBV5-1 and TRBJ2-1; the table's TRBD2 call for D was not verified on the DNA. In germline, CDR1 is SGHRS, CDR2 YFSETQ. The CDR3 spans 13 amino acids, including both terminal residues. CDR3 sequence: CASSFGEGTALFF.